The 22 T cell receptor beta chains listed next were all sequenced from one sample in a study of shared clonotypes between healthy human individuals. Using immunoSEQ multiplex PCR, the repertoire was profiled, and TCRdb retains in-frame clones only, with some absent. The sample holds 300,000 or so clones, 74% seen once. The sample consisted of memory CD4+ T cells sorted from blood. This sample's subset: CD45RA-negative fraction. The receptors here all came from a man under 40 in good health.

The chain employs TRBV6-5 and TRBJ1-5, with D hard to call. Trimming removed 6 bases from V and 2 bases from J, with 14 bases in between. The germline V gene encodes CDR1 MNHEY and CDR2 SVGAGI. The CDR3 runs 15 residues. In DNA form, the CDR3 reads TGTGCCAGCAGGAGGCAAGGGTCGGGCAATCAGCCCCAGCATTTT. Protein product: CASRRQGSGNQPQHF.

The chain links TRBV28 to TRBJ2-5; a weak D match, TRBD2 (5 bases). Trimming took off 8 bases at V and 2 bases at J, with 6 bases between the two ends. The V gene's germline CDR1 is MDHEN and CDR2 SYDVKM. The CDR3 totals 11 residues. For the CDR3, the DNA is TGTGCCAGCCGGGGTCAAGAGACCCAGTACTTC. Amino acids: CASRGQETQYF. Looking up the rest from reference TRBV28 and TRBJ2-5 gives the full variable domain: DVKVTQSSRYLVKRTGEKVFLECVQDMDHENMFWYRQDPGLGLRLIYFSYDVKMKEKGDIPEGYSVSREKKERFSLILESASTNQTSMYLCASRGQETQYFGPGTRLLVL.

The rearrangement links TRBV6-1 to TRBJ2-1; D ambiguous. Per the germline V gene, CDR1 is MNHNS and CDR2 is SASEGT. The CDR3 runs to 10 residues. The V end lost 1 base, the J end lost 11 bases, and 3 bases lay between the germline ends. The DNA of the CDR3 is TGTGCCAGCAGTGAAGTGAAGCAGTTCTTC. This sequence encodes CASSEVKQFF.

The V and J genes are TRBV6-1 and TRBJ2-3; possibly TRBD1 for D (6 bases). Germline V gene data show CDR1 as MNHNS and CDR2 as SASEGT. The CDR3 loop spans 14 amino acids. Trimming shortened V by 4 bases and J by 1 base, and 9 bases separated the two germline ends. The CDR3 DNA reads as TGTGCCAGCAGTGCGACAGGCCGCACAGATACGCAGTATTTT. Amino acid sequence: CASSATGRTDTQYF.

The chain combines TRBV5-1 with TRBJ2-7; D is possibly TRBD1 (6 bases). Trimming removed 0 bases at V and 5 bases at J, with 12 bases between. The CDR3 has 14 amino acids. Germline CDR1 and CDR2: SGHRS and YFSETQ. This CDR3 is CASSLEGRGDEQYF. CDR3 bases: TGCGCCAGCAGCTTGGAAGGCAGGGGTGACGAGCAGTACTTC.

The V and J genes are TRBV18 and TRBJ2-2, with no clear D. Trimming took off 5 bases at V and 5 bases at J, with 9 bases between the two ends. The CDR3 is 13 residues long. The germline V gene has CDR1 KGHSH and CDR2 LQKENI. The CDR3 DNA follows: TGTGCCAGCTCAGACCAGGCGACCGGGGAGCTGTTTTTT. Its translation: CASSDQATGELFF.

The chain couples TRBV19 to TRBJ2-1; D perhaps matches TRBD1 (6 bases). V dropped 2 bases and J dropped 6 bases, with 17 bases sitting between them. The CDR3 has 16 residues. Germline CDR1 and CDR2: LNHDA and SQIVND (reference sequence). As DNA, the CDR3 is TGTGCCAGTAGTATAACCCCCGCAGGGGTGGGCAATGAGCAGTTCTTC. It yields the protein CASSITPAGVGNEQFF.

The CDR3 nucleotides are TGTGCCAGCACTCAGAGGGCAGGGGCGGACATTCAGTACTTC. It yields the protein CASTQRAGADIQYF. The chain has TRBV28 and TRBJ2-4, with D perhaps matching TRBD1 (6 bases). The CDR3 has 14 amino acids. V was trimmed by 7 bases and J by 8 bases, leaving 18 bases between them. CDR1 and CDR2 from the germline V gene are MDHEN and SYDVKM. Filled out from reference TRBV28 and TRBJ2-4, the complete variable domain reads DVKVTQSSRYLVKRTGEKVFLECVQDMDHENMFWYRQDPGLGLRLIYFSYDVKMKEKGDIPEGYSVSREKKERFSLILESASTNQTSMYLCASTQRAGADIQYFGAGTRLSVL.

CDR3: CASSPHTGSEETQYF. CDR3 nucleotides: TGTGCCAGCAGCCCCCATACAGGGTCAGAAGAGACCCAGTACTTC. This rearrangement joins TRBV7-9 to TRBJ2-5, with D perhaps TRBD1 (6 bases). Trimming left V 5 bases short and J 3 bases short, with 16 bases between. Germline V gene lookup returns CDR1 SEHNR and CDR2 FQNEAQ (reference sequence). This CDR3 contains 15 residues.

This clone was seen once. V and J are TRBV29-1 and TRBJ2-2, with 10 positions matching TRBD2. Unmatched junction bases numbered 3, after V lost 4 bases and J lost 1 base. CDR3 length: 15 residues. Germline assignment: CDR1 SQVTM and CDR2 ANQGSEA. CDR3 DNA: TGCAGCGTTGGGGCTAGCGGGAGGAACACCGGGGAGCTGTTTTTT. Protein sequence: CSVGASGRNTGELFF.

This chain links TRBV30 with TRBJ1-3; no firm D call. Germline V lookup: CDR1 GTSNPN, CDR2 SVGIG (reference sequence). This CDR3 has 17 residues. Trimming stripped 5 bases from V and 0 bases from J, with 20 bases between. CDR3 in DNA: TGTGCCTGGGGAAATGGGCGAACAGCGAGCTCTGGAAACACCATATATTTT. Protein: CAWGNGRTASSGNTIYF.

The V gene is TRBV7-9, the J gene TRBJ1-4, with a tentative D call TRBD1 (6 bases). This CDR3 contains 14 residues. CDR1 SEHNR and CDR2 FQNEAQ come from the germline V gene (reference sequence). V was trimmed by 5 bases and J by 6 bases, leaving 13 bases between them. The CDR3: CASSLRGGDEKLFF. The CDR3 DNA sequence: TGTGCCAGCAGCCTCAGGGGTGGGGATGAAAAACTGTTTTTT.

The V and J genes are TRBV7-6 and TRBJ2-1; no firm D call. V was trimmed by 2 bases and J by 0 bases, leaving 5 bases between them. The CDR3 is 14 residues long. The V gene's germline CDR1 is SGHVS and CDR2 FNYEAQ. The CDR3 coding sequence is TGTGCCAGCAGCTTAAACCCCTCCTACAATGAGCAGTTCTTC. Translating gives CASSLNPSYNEQFF.

The chain links TRBV5-1 to TRBJ2-6; 7 bases are a match to TRBD2. Germline CDR1 and CDR2: SGHRS and YFSETQ. The V gene end was trimmed by 4 bases and the J gene end by 4 bases; junction bases not matched to a gene: 11. This CDR3 contains 17 residues. As DNA, the CDR3 is TGCGCCAGCAGCCCCTCACCGGGGGGTACGGGGGCCAACGTCCTGACTTTC. Its protein product is CASSPSPGGTGANVLTF. Using reference TRBV5-1 and TRBJ2-6 for the parts outside the CDR3, the full variable domain is KAGVTQTPRYLIKTRGQQVTLSCSPISGHRSVSWYQQTPGQGLQFLFEYFSETQRNKGNFPGRFSGRQFSNSRSEMNVSTLELGDSALYLCASSPSPGGTGANVLTFGAGSRLTVL.

The chain joins TRBV5-1 to TRBJ1-1; TRBD1 is a possible D gene (6 bases). The CDR3 consists of 14 residues. Germline assignment: CDR1 SGHRS and CDR2 YFSETQ. V was trimmed by 1 base and J by 2 bases, leaving 9 bases between them. The CDR3 loop is CASSLLTGNTEAFF. Written as DNA, the CDR3 is TGCGCCAGCAGCTTGCTGACAGGAAACACTGAAGCTTTCTTT.

The chain joins TRBV10-3 to TRBJ2-3, with 9 bases that match TRBD2. The CDR3 runs to 16 residues. Per germline, CDR1 ENHRY and CDR2 SYGVKD. With V trimmed by 0 bases and J by 4 bases, 5 bases remained unmatched. CDR3 sequence: CAISESSSGNPDTQYF. The CDR3 nucleotides read TGTGCCATCAGTGAGTCCTCTAGCGGGAACCCAGATACGCAGTATTTT.

This chain connects TRBV6-1 to TRBJ2-7; 10 bases are shared with TRBD2. This CDR3 is built from 15 residues. Germline loops: CDR1 MNHNS, CDR2 SASEGT. The V segment lost 2 bases and the J segment 5 bases; nucleotides outside the gene matches: 6. DNA of the CDR3: TGTGCCAGCAGTGAACTAGCGGGAGTAGGGAACGAGCAGTACTTC. Translated, it gives CASSELAGVGNEQYF.

In this sample, this clone turned up a few times. The rearrangement links TRBV5-1 to TRBJ2-1, with TRBD2 matching 9 bases. V gave up 4 bases and J gave up 8 bases; unmatched junction bases: 10. The CDR3 runs 15 residues. The germline gives CDR1 SGHRS, CDR2 YFSETQ. The CDR3 DNA reads as TGCGCCAGCAGCCCCGGGACTAGCTTATGGGATGAGCAGTTCTTC. Amino acids: CASSPGTSLWDEQFF. Full variable domain (missing parts from reference TRBV5-1 and TRBJ2-1): KAGVTQTPRYLIKTRGQQVTLSCSPISGHRSVSWYQQTPGQGLQFLFEYFSETQRNKGNFPGRFSGRQFSNSRSEMNVSTLELGDSALYLCASSPGTSLWDEQFFGPGTRLTVL.

This chain links TRBV27 with TRBJ1-3, with D uncertain. The germline V gene has CDR1 MNHEY and CDR2 SMNVEV (reference sequence). V gave up 7 bases and J gave up 4 bases, with 14 bases separating them. The length of the CDR3 is 14 residues. For the CDR3, the DNA is TGTGCCAGCATTCATCATCGCGGGGGAAACACCATATATTTT. It translates to CASIHHRGGNTIYF.

Written as DNA, the CDR3 is TGTGCCACCAACAGGATTCGGAGCGGGCAGGACACCGGGGAGCTGTTTTTT. Its translation: CATNRIRSGQDTGELFF. V is TRBV19 and J is TRBJ2-2; maybe TRBD2 (6 bases). Per the germline V gene, CDR1 is LNHDA and CDR2 is SQIVND (reference sequence). V was shortened by 10 bases and J by 3 bases, with 24 bases between the two germline ends. This CDR3 spans 17 amino acids.

The rearrangement joins TRBV6-1 to TRBJ1-1; 8 bases are shared with TRBD1. The CDR3 is 13 residues long. Per the germline V gene, CDR1 is MNHNS and CDR2 is SASEGT. Trimming cost V 6 bases and J 5 bases; bases outside gene matches: 5. The CDR3 coding sequence is TGTGCCAGCAGGTCAGGGGGCAGGACTGAAGCTTTCTTT. Translated: CASRSGGRTEAFF.

This chain's CDR3 is CASSLNGGEEKLFF. In DNA, the CDR3 is TGTGCCAGCAGCTTGAACGGGGGCGAGGAAAAACTGTTTTTT. The V and J genes are TRBV5-6 and TRBJ1-4, with D possibly TRBD1 on 6 matching bases. V lost 1 base and J 8 bases, leaving 12 bases between the germline ends. CDR3 size: 14 residues. Germline CDR1 is SGHDT and CDR2 is YYEEEE. Combining the CDR3 with reference TRBV5-6 and TRBJ1-4 gives the whole variable domain DAGVTQSPTHLIKTRGQQVTLRCSPKSGHDTVSWYQQALGQGPQFIFQYYEEEERQRGNFPDRFSGHQFPNYSSELNVNALLLGDSALYLCASSLNGGEEKLFFGSGTQLSVL.